This TCR beta chain emerged from a study of control samples from healthy donors and cancer patients. Clones were read by immunoSEQ multiplex PCR, and TCRdb kept only the in-frame ones, dropping some. The table records 120,000 to 150,000 clones, roughly 92% of them present only once. Trimming shortened V by 5 bases and J by 3 bases, and 12 bases separated the two germline ends. The CDR3 has 13 amino acids. The V gene's germline CDR1 is SGHDT and CDR2 YYEEEE. This TCR was sampled from a man aged 25-45 years in good health. The chain links TRBV5-6 to TRBJ2-7; TRBD2 might be the D (5 bases). What was sequenced was blood. CDR3 protein: CASSSRVSYEQYF. The CDR3, as DNA: TGTGCCAGCAGTTCGCGGGTCAGCTACGAGCAGTACTTC.